These 8 T cell receptor beta chains came from one sample sequenced in a study of blood T cell repertoires in COVID-19. Clones were read by immunoSEQ multiplex PCR, and TCRdb kept only the in-frame ones, dropping some. Of approximately 180,000 clones in the sample, about 91% were seen once. Specimen: PBMCs or T cells enriched from blood (not recorded which). The receptors here all came from a woman aged 40 to 50 with acute COVID-19.

CDR3: CASSLGILAGDSSEQFF. The CDR3 DNA sequence: TGTGCCAGCAGCTTGGGTATACTAGCGGGAGACAGTAGTGAGCAGTTCTTC. The rearrangement uses TRBV5-4 and TRBJ2-1, with TRBD2 matching 11 bases. This CDR3 contains 17 residues. J lost 9 bases, V lost 0 bases, and 11 bases had no gene match. Germline V gives CDR1 SGHNT, CDR2 YYREEE (reference sequence).

The V and J genes are TRBV19 and TRBJ1-1, with D perhaps matching TRBD1 (6 bases). Looked up from germline, CDR1 is LNHDA and CDR2 is SQIVND (reference sequence). The germline V and J ends were trimmed by 5 bases and 4 bases, with 14 bases remaining between them. This CDR3 spans 14 amino acids. Written as DNA, the CDR3 is TGTGCCAGTAGTCCGAGACAGGTGCTCACTGAAGCTTTCTTT. Translation: CASSPRQVLTEAFF.

V gene TRBV27 combines with J gene TRBJ2-1, with D maybe TRBD1 (6 bases). This CDR3 is 14 amino acids long. Trimming left V 6 bases short and J 3 bases short, with 12 bases between. The germline V gene encodes CDR1 MNHEY and CDR2 SMNVEV (reference sequence). DNA for the CDR3: TGTGCCAGCAGGGCAGGGGCCGGCTACAATGAGCAGTTCTTC. It is translated as CASRAGAGYNEQFF.

The chain recombines TRBV14 with TRBJ1-5; D remains ambiguous. This CDR3 contains 15 residues. V was shortened by 5 bases and J by 2 bases, with 13 bases between the two germline ends. CDR1 is SGHDN and CDR2 is FVKESK in the germline V gene. The CDR3 DNA follows: TGTGCCAGCAGCACTCCGGTTTCTGGCAATCAGCCCCAGCATTTT. It is translated as CASSTPVSGNQPQHF.

The chain links TRBV2 to TRBJ2-2; D may be TRBD2 (6 bases). Trimming shortened V by 6 bases and J by 4 bases, and 15 bases separated the two germline ends. This CDR3 region has 15 residues. CDR1 and CDR2 from the germline V gene are SNHLY and FYNNEI. The CDR3 spells CASRGDGGFTGELFF. For the CDR3, the DNA is TGTGCCAGCAGGGGGGACGGAGGGTTCACCGGGGAGCTGTTTTTT.

The chain combines TRBV28 with TRBJ1-1, with D perhaps TRBD1 (5 bases). CDR1 and CDR2 (germline): MDHEN, SYDVKM. V lost 6 bases and J lost 11, with 19 bases in between. The CDR3 extends over 13 amino acids. The CDR3 DNA reads TGTGCCAGCAGCCCACAGGTCCCCGAAGGGGCTTTCTTT. Translation: CASSPQVPEGAFF.

This clone was counted only a few times. The V gene is TRBV7-3, the J gene TRBJ2-2; 11 positions agree with TRBD2. The CDR3 has 18 amino acids. V was pared by 2 bases and J by 0 bases, with 5 bases of the junction left unmatched. The germline gives CDR1 SGHTA, CDR2 FQGTGA. The CDR3: CASSLGSGRASNTGELFF. In DNA form, the CDR3 reads TGTGCCAGCAGCTTAGGTAGCGGGAGGGCCTCGAACACCGGGGAGCTGTTTTTT. Looking up the rest from reference TRBV7-3 and TRBJ2-2 gives the full variable domain: GAGVSQTPSNKVTEKGKYVELRCDPISGHTALYWYRQSLGQGPEFLIYFQGTGAADDSGLPNDRFFAVRPEGSVSTLKIQRTERGDSAVYLCASSLGSGRASNTGELFFGEGSRLTVL.

The V and J genes are TRBV11-3 and TRBJ2-3; D ambiguous. Germline V gives CDR1 SGHNT, CDR2 YENEEA. Deletions cut 2 bases from V and 4 bases from J, with 7 bases between. The CDR3 spans 13 residues. The CDR3 DNA sequence: TGTGCCAGCAGCTTACGTAGATCAGATACGCAGTATTTT. Translated: CASSLRRSDTQYF. The full variable domain, with the rest looked up from reference TRBV11-3 and TRBJ2-3, is EAGVVQSPRYKIIEKKQPVAFWCNPISGHNTLYWYLQNLGQGPELLIRYENEEAVDDSQLPKDRFSAERLKGVDSTLKIQPAELGDSAVYLCASSLRRSDTQYFGPGTRLTVL.